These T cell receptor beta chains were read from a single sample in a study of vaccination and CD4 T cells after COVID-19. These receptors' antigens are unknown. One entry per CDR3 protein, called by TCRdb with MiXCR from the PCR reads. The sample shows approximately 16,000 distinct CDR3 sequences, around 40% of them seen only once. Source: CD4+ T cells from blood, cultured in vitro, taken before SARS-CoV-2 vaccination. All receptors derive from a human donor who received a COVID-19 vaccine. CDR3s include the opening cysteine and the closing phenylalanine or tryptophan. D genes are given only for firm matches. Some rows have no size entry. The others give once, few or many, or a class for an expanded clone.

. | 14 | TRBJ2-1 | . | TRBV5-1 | CASSLGRDYNEQFF | TGCGCCAGCAGCTTGGGGAGGGACTACAATGAGCAGTTCTTC
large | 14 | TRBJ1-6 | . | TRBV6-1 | CASSERQNNSPLHF | TGTGCCAGCAGTGAACGGCAGAATAATTCACCCCTCCACTTT
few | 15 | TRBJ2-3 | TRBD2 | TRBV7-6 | CASSLVGTRTDTQYF | TGTGCCAGCAGCTTAGTGGGGACTAGGACAGATACGCAGTATTTT
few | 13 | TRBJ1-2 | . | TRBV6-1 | CASSAGFPYGYTF | TGTGCCAGCAGTGCCGGGTTCCCCTATGGCTACACCTTC
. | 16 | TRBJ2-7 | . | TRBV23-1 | CASSQSWRDFSYEQYF | TGCGCCAGCAGTCAATCGTGGAGGGACTTTTCCTACGAGCAGTACTTC
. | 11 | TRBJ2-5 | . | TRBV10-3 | CAISEGETQYF | TGTGCCATCAGTGAAGGGGAGACCCAGTACTTC
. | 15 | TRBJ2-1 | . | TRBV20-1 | CSARKDRAGLGEQFF | TGCAGTGCTAGGAAAGACCGGGCCGGCTTGGGTGAGCAGTTCTTC
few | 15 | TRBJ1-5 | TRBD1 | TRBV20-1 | CSASRTGGSNQPQHF | TGCAGTGCTAGTCGGACAGGGGGAAGCAATCAGCCCCAGCATTTT
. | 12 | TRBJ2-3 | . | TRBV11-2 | CASSFPTDTQYF | TGTGCCAGCAGCTTTCCCACAGATACGCAGTATTTT
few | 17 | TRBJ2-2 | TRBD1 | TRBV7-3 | CASSLGSGGIYTGELFF | TGTGCCAGCAGCTTAGGTTCAGGGGGCATATACACCGGGGAGCTGTTTTTT
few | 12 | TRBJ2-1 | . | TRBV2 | CASSYRDHEQFF | TGTGCCAGCAGTTACAGGGACCATGAGCAGTTCTTC
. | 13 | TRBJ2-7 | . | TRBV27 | CASSLLGYNEQYF | TGTGCCAGCAGCCTCCTCGGATACAACGAGCAGTACTTC
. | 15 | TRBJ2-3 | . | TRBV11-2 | CASSLDSASTDTQYF | TGTGCCAGCAGCTTAGACTCAGCAAGCACAGATACGCAGTATTTT
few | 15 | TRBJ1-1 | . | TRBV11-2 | CASSLSLAGLTEAFF | TGTGCCAGCAGCTTATCTCTAGCAGGGCTCACTGAAGCTTTCTTT
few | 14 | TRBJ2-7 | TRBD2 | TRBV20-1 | CSASTSGGAHEQYF | TGCAGTGCCAGCACTAGCGGGGGGGCCCACGAGCAGTACTTC
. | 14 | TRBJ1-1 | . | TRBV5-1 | CASSLVGKIAEAFF | TGCGCCAGCAGCTTGGTCGGGAAGATAGCTGAAGCTTTCTTT
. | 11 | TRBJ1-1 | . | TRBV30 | CAWRRGTEAFF | TGTGCCTGGAGGAGAGGCACTGAAGCTTTCTTT
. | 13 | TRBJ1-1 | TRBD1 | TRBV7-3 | CASSRDRGTEAFF | TGTGCCAGCAGCCGGGACAGGGGGACTGAAGCTTTCTTT
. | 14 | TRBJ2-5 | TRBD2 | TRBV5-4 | CASSLAGGRETQYF | TGTGCCAGCAGCTTAGCGGGGGGGCGGGAGACCCAGTACTTC
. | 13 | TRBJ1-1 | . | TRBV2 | CASSEIGWTEAFF | TGTGCCAGCAGTGAAATAGGTTGGACTGAAGCTTTCTTT
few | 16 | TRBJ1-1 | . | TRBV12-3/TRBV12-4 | CASSLEGNYLNTEAFF | TGTGCCAGCAGTCTAGAGGGCAACTACCTGAACACTGAAGCTTTCTTT
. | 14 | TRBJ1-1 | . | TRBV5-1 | CASSFNSGDTEAFF | TGCGCCAGCAGCTTCAATTCTGGGGACACTGAAGCTTTCTTT
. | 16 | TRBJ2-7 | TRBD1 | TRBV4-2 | CASSQKKQGAIYEQYF | TGTGCCAGCAGCCAAAAGAAACAGGGGGCGATCTACGAGCAGTACTTC
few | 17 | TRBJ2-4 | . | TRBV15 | CATSRDIGSLAKNIQYF | TGTGCCACCAGCAGAGATATTGGCAGTCTAGCCAAAAACATTCAGTACTTC
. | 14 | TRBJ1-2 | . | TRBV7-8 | CASSLGGNRYGYTF | TGTGCCAGCAGCTTGGGAGGAAACCGCTATGGCTACACCTTC
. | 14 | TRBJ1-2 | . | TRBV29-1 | CSVDPREGVYGYTF | TGCAGCGTCGACCCCAGGGAGGGGGTCTATGGCTACACCTTC